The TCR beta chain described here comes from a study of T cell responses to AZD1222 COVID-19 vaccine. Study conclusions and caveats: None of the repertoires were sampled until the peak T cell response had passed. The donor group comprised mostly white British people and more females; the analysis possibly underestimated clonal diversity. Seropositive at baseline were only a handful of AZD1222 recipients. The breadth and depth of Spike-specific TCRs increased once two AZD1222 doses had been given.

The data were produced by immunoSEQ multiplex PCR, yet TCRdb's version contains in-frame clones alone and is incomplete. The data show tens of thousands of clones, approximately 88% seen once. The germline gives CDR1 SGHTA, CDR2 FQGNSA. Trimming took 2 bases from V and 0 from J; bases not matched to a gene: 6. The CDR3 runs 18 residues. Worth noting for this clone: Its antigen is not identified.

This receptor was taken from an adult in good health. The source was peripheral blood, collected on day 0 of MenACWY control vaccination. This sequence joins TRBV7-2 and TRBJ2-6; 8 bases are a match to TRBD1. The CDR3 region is CASSLRDRTYSGANVLTF. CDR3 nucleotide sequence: TGTGCCAGCAGCTTACGGGACAGGACCTACTCTGGGGCCAACGTCCTGACTTTC.